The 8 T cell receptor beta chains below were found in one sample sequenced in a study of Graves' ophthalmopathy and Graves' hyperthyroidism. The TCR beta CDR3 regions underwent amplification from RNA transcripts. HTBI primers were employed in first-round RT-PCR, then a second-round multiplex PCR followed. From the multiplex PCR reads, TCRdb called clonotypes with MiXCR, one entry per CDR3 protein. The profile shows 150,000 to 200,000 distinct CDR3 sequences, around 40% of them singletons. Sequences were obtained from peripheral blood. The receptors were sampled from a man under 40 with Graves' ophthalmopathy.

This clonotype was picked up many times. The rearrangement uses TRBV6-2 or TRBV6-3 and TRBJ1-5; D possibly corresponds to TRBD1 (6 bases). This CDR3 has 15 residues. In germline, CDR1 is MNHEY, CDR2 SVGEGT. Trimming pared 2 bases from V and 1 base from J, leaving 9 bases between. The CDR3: CASSYGRGSNQPQHF. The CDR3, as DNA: TGTGCCAGCAGTTACGGCAGGGGAAGCAATCAGCCCCAGCATTTT.

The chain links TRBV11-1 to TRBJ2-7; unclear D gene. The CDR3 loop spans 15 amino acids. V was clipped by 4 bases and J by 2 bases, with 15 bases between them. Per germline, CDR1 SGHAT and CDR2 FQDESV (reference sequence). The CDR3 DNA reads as TGTGCCAGCAGCTCCATACTTGGGAAAACCTACGAGCAGTACTTC. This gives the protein CASSSILGKTYEQYF.

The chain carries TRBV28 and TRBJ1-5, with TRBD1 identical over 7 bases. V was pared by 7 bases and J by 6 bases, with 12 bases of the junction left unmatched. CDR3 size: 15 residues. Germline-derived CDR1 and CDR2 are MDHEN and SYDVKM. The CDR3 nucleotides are TGTGCCAGCACCAACCCCCAGGGGGTGGGTCAGCCCCAGCATTTT. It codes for CASTNPQGVGQPQHF. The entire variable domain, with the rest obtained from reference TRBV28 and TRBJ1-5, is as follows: DVKVTQSSRYLVKRTGEKVFLECVQDMDHENMFWYRQDPGLGLRLIYFSYDVKMKEKGDIPEGYSVSREKKERFSLILESASTNQTSMYLCASTNPQGVGQPQHFGDGTRLSIL.

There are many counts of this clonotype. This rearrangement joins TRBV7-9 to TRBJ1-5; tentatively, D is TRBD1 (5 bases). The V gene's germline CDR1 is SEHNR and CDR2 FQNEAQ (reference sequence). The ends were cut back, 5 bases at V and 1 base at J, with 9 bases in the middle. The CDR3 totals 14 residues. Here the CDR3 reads CASSHRDSNQPQHF. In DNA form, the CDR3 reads TGTGCCAGCAGCCACCGGGACAGCAATCAGCCCCAGCATTTT. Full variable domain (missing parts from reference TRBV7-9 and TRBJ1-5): DTGVSQNPRHKITKRGQNVTFRCDPISEHNRLYWYRQTLGQGPEFLTYFQNEAQLEKSRLLSDRFSAERPKGSFSTLEIQRTEQGDSAMYLCASSHRDSNQPQHFGDGTRLSIL.

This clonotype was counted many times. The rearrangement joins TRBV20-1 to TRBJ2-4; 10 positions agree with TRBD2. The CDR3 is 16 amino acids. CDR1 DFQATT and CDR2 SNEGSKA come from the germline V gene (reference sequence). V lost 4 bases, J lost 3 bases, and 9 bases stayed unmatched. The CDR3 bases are TGCAGTGCTAAATCTAGCGGGAGTGGGGGCAAAAACATTCAGTACTTC. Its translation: CSAKSSGSGGKNIQYF.

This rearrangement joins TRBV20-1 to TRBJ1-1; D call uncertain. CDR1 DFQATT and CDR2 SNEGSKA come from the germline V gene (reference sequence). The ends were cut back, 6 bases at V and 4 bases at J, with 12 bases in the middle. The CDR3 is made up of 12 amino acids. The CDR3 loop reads CSAGPDGTEAFF. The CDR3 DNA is TGCAGTGCCGGCCCGGACGGCACTGAAGCTTTCTTT.

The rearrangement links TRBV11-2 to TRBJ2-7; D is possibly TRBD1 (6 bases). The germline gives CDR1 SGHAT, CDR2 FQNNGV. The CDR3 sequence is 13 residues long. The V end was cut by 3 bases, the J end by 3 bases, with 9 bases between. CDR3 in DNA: TGTGCCAGCAGCTTCGGACAGTTCTACGAGCAGTACTTC. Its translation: CASSFGQFYEQYF.

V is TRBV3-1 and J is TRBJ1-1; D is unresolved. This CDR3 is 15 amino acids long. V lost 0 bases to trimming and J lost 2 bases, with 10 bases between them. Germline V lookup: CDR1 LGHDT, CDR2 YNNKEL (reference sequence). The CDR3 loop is CASSQDWEENTEAFF. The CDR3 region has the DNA TGTGCCAGCAGCCAAGATTGGGAGGAAAACACTGAAGCTTTCTTT.